Sequencing of this T cell receptor beta chain was carried out in a study of beta chain features in type 1 diabetes. Points from the study as a whole: Within each of all four CD4+ subsets, Type 1 diabetes patients had TCRB CDR3s that were moderately but significantly shorter.

Reverse transcribing all isolated RNA meant expressed TCRB transcripts were sequenced. The data were produced by immunoSEQ multiplex PCR, yet TCRdb's version contains in-frame clones alone and is incomplete. The sample comprises around 260,000 clones, about 23% of which are singletons, and about 0.012% rests with the top ten. Notes on this clone: Antigen: not known.

This sequence was found in a woman aged 30 to 39 with type 1 diabetes. Sequencing was carried out using naive CD4+ T cells from blood.

The CDR3 DNA reads as TGTGCCAGCAGCGTAGAAGGGGCGGGAGCCGCCTACGAGCAGTACTTC. Protein: CASSVEGAGAAYEQYF. V gene TRBV9 combines with J gene TRBJ2-7; 7 bases are shared with TRBD2. The CDR3 sequence is 16 residues long. The V gene's germline CDR1 is SGDLS and CDR2 YYNGEE. V lost 0 bases to trimming and J lost 2 bases; unmatched junction nucleotides: 8.